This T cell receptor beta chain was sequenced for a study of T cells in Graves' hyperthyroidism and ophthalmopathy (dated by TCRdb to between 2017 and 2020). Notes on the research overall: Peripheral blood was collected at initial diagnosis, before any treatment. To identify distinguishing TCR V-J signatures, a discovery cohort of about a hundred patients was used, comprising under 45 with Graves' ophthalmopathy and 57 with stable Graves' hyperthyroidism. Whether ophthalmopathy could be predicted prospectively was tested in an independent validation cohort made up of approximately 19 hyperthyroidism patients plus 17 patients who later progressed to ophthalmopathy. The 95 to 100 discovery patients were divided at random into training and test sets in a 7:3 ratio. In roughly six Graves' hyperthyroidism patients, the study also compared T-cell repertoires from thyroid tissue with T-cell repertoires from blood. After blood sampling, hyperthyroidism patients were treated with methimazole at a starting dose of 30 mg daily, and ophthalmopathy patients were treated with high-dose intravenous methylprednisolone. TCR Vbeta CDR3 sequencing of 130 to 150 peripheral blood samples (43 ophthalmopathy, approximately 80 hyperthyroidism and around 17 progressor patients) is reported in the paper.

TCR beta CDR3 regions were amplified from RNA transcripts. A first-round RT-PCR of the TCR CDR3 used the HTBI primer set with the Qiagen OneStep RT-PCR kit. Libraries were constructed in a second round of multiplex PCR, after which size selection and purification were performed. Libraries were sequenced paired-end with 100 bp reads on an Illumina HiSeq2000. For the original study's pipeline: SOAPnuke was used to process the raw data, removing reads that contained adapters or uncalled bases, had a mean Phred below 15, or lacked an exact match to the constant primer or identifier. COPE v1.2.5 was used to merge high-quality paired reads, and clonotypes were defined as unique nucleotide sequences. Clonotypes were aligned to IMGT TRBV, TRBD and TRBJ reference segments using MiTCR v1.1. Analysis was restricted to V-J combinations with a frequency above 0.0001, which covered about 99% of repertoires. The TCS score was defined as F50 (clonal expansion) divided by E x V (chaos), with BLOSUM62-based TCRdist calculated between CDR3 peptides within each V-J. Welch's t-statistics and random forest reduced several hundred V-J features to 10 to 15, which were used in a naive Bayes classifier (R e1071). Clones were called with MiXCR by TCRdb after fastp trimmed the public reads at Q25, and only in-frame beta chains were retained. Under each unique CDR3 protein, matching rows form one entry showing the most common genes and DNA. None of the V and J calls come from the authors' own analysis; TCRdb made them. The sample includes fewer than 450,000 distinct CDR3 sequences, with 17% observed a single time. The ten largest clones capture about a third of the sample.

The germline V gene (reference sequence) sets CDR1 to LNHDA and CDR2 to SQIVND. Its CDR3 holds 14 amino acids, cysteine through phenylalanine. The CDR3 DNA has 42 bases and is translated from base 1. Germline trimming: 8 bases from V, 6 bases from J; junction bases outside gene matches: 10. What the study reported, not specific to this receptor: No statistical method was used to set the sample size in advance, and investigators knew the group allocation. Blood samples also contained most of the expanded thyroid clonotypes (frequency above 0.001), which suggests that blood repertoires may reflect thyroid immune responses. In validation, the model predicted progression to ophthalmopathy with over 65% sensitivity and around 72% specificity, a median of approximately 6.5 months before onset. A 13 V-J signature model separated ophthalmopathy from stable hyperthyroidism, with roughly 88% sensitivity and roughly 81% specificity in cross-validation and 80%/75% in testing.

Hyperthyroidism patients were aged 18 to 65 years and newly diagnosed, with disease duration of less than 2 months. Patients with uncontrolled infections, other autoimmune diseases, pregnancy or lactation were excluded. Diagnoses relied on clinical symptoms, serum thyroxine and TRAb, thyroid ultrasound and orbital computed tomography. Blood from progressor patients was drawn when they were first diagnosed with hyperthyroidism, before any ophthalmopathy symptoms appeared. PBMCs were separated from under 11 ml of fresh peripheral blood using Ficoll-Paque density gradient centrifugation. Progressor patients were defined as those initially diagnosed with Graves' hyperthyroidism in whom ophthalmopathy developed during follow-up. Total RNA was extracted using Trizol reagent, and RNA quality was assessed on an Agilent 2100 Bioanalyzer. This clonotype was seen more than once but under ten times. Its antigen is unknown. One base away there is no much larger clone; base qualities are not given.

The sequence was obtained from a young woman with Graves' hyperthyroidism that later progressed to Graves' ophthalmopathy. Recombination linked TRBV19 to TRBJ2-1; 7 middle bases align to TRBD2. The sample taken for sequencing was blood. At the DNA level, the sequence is TGTGCCAGTGGGCCGGGCGGGGGACCCAATGAGCAGTTCTTC. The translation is CASGPGGGPNEQFF.